This TCR beta chain originates from a study of OX40 agonist ivuxolimab in advanced cancers. The overall study: Cancers in dose escalation were hepatocellular, melanoma, renal cell and head and neck. Mean age roughly 65 years, range about 20 to 85; 82.7% male.

Produced via immunoSEQ multiplex PCR; TCRdb's table is partial and in-frame only. Of roughly 62,000 clones in the sample, 70% to 90% were seen once. Study findings and constraints: Clonal expansion from baseline to week 6 occurred in both CD4+ and CD8+ T cells.

Autoimmune disease history or systemic immunosuppression led to patient exclusion. A note on this clone: Its antigen remains unidentified.

The CDR3 is 15 residues long. Trimming pared 3 bases from V and 1 base from J, leaving 12 bases between. Germline CDR1 and CDR2: SGHAT and FQNNGV. The receptor comes from an adult with an advanced solid tumor such as melanoma, head and neck, liver or kidney cancer. The sequencing used CD4+ or CD8+ T cells sorted from blood, collected in a trial of the OX40 agonist ivuxolimab. V usage is TRBV11-2 and J usage is TRBJ2-5, with D perhaps TRBD1 or TRBD2 (5 bases each). CDR3 DNA sequence: TGTGCCAGCAGCTTGGGGATGGGGACCCAAGAGACCCAGTACTTC. It codes for CASSLGMGTQETQYF.